This T cell receptor (beta chain) was identified in a study of T cells after posttransplantation cyclophosphamide. This clone occurred once. Its antigen is undetermined. Findings and caveats of the study: Donor CD8+ memory clones often dominated recipient blood repertoires at later times. Recipient CMV seropositivity and CMV reactivation strongly tracked TRB clonality.

Busulfan-fludarabine conditioning, marrow transplant, and cyclophosphamide on days +3 and +4 were administered. This CDR3 comprises 14 residues. Germline CDR1 is SGDLS and CDR2 is YYNGEE. With 0 bases removed from V and 5 bases from J, the gap between germline ends came to 12 bases. Only in-frame clones appear in the TCRdb table, and some are missing; sequencing was by immunoSEQ multiplex PCR. Of some 6,900 clones in the sample, approximately 94% were seen once. The sample in question was CD8+ T cells sorted from blood, obtained after allogeneic stem cell transplant with posttransplant cyclophosphamide. This chain uses TRBV9 with TRBJ2-7; TRBD1 is a possible D gene (5 bases). The clonotype comes from a male patient between 55 and 70 years old who received an allogeneic stem cell transplant from a related donor and was CMV-positive. The graft donor may have given rise to some T cells. Here the CDR3 reads CASSVGTGLHEQYF. In DNA form, the CDR3 reads TGTGCCAGCAGCGTAGGTACAGGTCTCCACGAGCAGTACTTC. Variable domain in full (rest from reference TRBV9 and TRBJ2-7): DSGVTQTPKHLITATGQRVTLRCSPRSGDLSVYWYQQSLDQGLQFLIQYYNGEERAKGNILERFSAQQFPDLHSELNLSSLELGDSALYFCASSVGTGLHEQYFGPGTRLTVT.